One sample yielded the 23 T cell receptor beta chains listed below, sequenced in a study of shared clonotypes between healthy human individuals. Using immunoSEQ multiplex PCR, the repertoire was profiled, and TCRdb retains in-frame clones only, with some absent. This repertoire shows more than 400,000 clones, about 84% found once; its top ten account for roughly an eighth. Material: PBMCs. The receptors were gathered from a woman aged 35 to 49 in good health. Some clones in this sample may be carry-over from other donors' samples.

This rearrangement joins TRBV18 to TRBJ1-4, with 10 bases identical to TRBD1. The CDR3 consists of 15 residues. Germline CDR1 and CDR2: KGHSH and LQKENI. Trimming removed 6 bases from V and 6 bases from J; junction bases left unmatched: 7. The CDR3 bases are TGTGCCAGCTCCAGCCCCGGGACAGGGGATGAAAAACTGTTTTTT. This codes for CASSSPGTGDEKLFF.

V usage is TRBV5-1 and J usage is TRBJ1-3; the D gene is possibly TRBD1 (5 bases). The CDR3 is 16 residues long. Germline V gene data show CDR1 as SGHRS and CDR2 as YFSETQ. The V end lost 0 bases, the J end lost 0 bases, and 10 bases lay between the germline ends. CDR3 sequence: CASSLDWDYSGNTIYF. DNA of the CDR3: TGCGCCAGCAGCTTGGACTGGGACTACTCTGGAAACACCATATATTTT.

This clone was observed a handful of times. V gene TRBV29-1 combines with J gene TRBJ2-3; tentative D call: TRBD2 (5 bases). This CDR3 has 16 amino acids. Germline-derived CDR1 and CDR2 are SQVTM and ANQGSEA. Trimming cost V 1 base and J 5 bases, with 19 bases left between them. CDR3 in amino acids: CSVEGGTSSGVDTQYF. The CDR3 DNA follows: TGCAGCGTTGAAGGTGGAACTAGTAGTGGTGTAGATACGCAGTATTTT.

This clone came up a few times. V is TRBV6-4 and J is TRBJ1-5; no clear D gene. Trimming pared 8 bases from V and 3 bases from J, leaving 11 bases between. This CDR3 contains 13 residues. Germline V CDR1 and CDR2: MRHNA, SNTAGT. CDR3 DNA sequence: TGTGCCAGCTCTCCGGGGTCCAATCAGCCCCAGCATTTT. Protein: CASSPGSNQPQHF.

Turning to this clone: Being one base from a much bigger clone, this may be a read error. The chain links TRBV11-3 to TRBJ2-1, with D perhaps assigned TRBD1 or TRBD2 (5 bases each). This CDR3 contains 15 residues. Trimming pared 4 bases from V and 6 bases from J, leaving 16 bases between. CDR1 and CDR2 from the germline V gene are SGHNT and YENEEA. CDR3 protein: CASSYLGTACNEQFF. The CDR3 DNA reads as TGTGCCAGCAGCTACCTCGGGACCGCTTGCAATGAGCAGTTCTTC.

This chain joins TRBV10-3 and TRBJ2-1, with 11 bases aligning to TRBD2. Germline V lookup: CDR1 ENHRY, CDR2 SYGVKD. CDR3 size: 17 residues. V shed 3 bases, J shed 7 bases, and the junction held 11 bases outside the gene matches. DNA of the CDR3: TGTGCCATCAGTGAAACTAGCGGGAGAGGCGGTGGGAATGAGCAGTTCTTC. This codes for CAISETSGRGGGNEQFF.

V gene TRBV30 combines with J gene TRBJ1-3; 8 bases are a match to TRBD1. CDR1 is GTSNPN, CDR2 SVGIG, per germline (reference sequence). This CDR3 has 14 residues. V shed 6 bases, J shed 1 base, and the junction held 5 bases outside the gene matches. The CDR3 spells CACAGGKSGNTIYF. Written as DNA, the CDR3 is TGTGCCTGTGCAGGGGGCAAGTCTGGAAACACCATATATTTT. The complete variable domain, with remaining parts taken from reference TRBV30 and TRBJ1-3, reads SQTIHQWPATLVQPVGSPLSLECTVEGTSNPNLYWYRQAAGRGLQLLFYSVGIGQISSEVPQNLSASRPQDRQFILSSKKLLLSDSGFYLCACAGGKSGNTIYFGEGSWLTVV.

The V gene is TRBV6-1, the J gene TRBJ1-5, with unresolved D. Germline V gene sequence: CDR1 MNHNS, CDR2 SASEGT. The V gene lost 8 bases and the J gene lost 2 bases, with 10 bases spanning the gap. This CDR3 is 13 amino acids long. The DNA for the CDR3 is TGTGCCAGCGGGTGGCTCCGCAATCAGCCCCAGCATTTT. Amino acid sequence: CASGWLRNQPQHF.

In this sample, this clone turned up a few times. The CDR3 reads CAISGSPTNTGELFF. The CDR3 DNA reads TGTGCCATCAGTGGATCTCCGACGAACACCGGGGAGCTGTTTTTT. The chain couples TRBV10-3 to TRBJ2-2; no firm D call. Germline values: CDR1 ENHRY, CDR2 SYGVKD. V lost 4 bases and J 0 bases, leaving 9 bases between the germline ends. This CDR3 contains 15 residues.

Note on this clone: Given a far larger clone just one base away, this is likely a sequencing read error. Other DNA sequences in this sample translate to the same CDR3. The CDR3 bases are TGTGCCAGCAGTTACTCGGGGGATGGTAATGAGCAGTTCTTC. Translated, it gives CASSYSGDGNEQFF. The gene calls are TRBV6-5 and TRBJ2-1, with D perhaps matching TRBD1 or TRBD2 (5 bases each). Trimming stripped 0 bases from V and 7 bases from J, with 10 bases between. CDR1 and CDR2 (germline): MNHEY, SVGAGI. The CDR3 contains 14 residues.

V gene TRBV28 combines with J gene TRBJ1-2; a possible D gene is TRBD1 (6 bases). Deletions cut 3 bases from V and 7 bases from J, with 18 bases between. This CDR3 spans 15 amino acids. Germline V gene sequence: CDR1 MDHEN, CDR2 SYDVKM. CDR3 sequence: CASSFAWGQKGGYTF. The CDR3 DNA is TGTGCCAGCAGTTTCGCATGGGGGCAAAAGGGTGGCTACACCTTC.

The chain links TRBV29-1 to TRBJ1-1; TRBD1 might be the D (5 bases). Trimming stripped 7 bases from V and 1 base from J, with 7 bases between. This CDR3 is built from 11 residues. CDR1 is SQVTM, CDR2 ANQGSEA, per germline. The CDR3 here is CSGDGNTEAFF. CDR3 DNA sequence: TGCAGCGGGGACGGGAACACTGAAGCTTTCTTT.

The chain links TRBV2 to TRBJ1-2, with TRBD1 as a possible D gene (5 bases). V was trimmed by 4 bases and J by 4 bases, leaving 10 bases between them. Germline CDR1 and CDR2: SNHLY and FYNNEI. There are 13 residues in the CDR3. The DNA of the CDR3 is TGTGCCAGCAGTGGGGACGAATTCTATGGCTACACCTTC. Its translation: CASSGDEFYGYTF.

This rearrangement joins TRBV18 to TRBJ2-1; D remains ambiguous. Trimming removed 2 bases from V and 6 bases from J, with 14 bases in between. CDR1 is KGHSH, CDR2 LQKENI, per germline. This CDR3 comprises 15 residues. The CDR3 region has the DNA TGTGCCAGCTCACCATTAGTAGAAACGGGCAATGAGCAGTTCTTC. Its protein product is CASSPLVETGNEQFF.

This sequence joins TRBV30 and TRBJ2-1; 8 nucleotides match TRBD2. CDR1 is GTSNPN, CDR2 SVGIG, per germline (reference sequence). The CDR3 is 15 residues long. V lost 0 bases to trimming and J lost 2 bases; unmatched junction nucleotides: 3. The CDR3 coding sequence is TGTGCCTGGAGTGTCCGAGCGGGAGCCTACAATGAGCAGTTCTTC. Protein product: CAWSVRAGAYNEQFF.

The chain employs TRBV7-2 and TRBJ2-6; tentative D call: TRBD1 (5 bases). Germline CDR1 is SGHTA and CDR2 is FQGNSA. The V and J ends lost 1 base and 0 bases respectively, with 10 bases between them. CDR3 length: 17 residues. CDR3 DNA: TGTGCCAGCAGCTTAGGGGGCAGCAACTCTGGGGCCAACGTCCTGACTTTC. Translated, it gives CASSLGGSNSGANVLTF.

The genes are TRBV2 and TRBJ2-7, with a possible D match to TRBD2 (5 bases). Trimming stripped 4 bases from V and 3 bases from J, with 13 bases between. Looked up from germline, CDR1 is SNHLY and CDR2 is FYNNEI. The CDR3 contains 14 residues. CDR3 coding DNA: TGTGCCAGCAGTGCGGACGGCCGGGGCTACGAGCAGTACTTC. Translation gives CASSADGRGYEQYF.

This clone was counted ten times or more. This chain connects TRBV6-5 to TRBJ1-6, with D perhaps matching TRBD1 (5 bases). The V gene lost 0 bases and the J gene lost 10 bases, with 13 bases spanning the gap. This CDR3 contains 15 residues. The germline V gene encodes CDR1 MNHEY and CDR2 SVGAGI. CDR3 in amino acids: CASSYSQGGESPLHF. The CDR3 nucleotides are TGTGCCAGCAGTTACTCCCAGGGTGGGGAGTCACCCCTCCACTTT.

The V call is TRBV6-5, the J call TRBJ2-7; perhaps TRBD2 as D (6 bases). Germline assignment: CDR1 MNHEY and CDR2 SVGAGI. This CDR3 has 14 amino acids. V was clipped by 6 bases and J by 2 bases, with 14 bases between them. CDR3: CASRLAGRPYEQYF. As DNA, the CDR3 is TGTGCCAGCAGGTTGGCGGGGAGGCCCTACGAGCAGTACTTC.

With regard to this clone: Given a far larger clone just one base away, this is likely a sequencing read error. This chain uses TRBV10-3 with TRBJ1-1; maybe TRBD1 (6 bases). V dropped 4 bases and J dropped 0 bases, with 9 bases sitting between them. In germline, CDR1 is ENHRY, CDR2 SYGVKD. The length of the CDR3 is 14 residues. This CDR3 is CAISARTVNTEAFF. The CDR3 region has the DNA TGTGCCATCAGTGCCAGGACAGTGAACACTGAAGCTTTCTTT.

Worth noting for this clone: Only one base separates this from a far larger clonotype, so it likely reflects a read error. The CDR3 DNA follows: TGCGCCAGCAGCCAGGGATTATCGGGACTCCGGGCCGAGAAGTACTTC. Amino acids: CASSQGLSGLRAEKYF. The chain is built from TRBV4-3 and TRBJ2-5; tentative D call: TRBD2 (6 bases). Trimming cost V 3 bases and J 12 bases, with 26 bases left between them. The CDR3 is 16 amino acids. From germline, CDR1 is LGHNA and CDR2 YSLEER.

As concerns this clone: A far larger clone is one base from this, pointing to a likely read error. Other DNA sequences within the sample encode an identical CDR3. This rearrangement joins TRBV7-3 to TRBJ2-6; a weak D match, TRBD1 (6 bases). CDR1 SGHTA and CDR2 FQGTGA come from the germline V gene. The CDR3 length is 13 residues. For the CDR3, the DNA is TGTGCCAGCAAGTCGGCAGGGGCCAACGTCCTGACCTTC. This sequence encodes CASKSAGANVLTF.

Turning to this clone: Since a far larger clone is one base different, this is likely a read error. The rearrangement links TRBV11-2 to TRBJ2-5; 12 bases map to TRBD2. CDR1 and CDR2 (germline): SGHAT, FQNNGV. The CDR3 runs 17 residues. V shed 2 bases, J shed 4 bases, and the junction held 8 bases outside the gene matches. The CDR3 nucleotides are TGTGCCAGCAGCTTATGTTCTAGCGGGAGGGCCTCAGAGACCCAGTACTTC. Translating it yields CASSLCSSGRASETQYF.